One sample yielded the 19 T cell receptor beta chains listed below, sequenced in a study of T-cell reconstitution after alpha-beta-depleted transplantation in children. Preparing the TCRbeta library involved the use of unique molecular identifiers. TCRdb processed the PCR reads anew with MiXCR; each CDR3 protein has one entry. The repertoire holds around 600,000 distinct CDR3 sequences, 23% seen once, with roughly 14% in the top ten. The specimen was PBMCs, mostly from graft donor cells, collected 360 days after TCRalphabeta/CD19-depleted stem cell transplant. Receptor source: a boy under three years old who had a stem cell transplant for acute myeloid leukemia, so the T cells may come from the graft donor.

CDR3 nucleotide sequence: TGCGCCAGCAGCAAGGGACTAGCGGTGAAAGAGACCCAGTACTTC. It specifies CASSKGLAVKETQYF. V usage is TRBV5-1 and J usage is TRBJ2-5; 11 bases match TRBD2. V was clipped by 4 bases and J by 3 bases; unmatched bases: 5. Germline V gene data show CDR1 as SGHRS and CDR2 as YFSETQ. This CDR3 comprises 15 residues.

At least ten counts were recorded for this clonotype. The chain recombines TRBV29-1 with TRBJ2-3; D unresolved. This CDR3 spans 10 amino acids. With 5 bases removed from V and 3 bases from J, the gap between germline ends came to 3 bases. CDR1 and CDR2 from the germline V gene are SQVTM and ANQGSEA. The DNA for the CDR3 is TGCAGCGTTCAGACAGATACGCAGTATTTT. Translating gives CSVQTDTQYF.

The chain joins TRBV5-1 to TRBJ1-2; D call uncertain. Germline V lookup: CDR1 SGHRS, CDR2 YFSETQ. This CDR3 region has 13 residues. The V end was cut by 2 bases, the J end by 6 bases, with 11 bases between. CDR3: CASSFEGVDGYTF. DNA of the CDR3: TGCGCCAGCAGCTTTGAGGGAGTGGATGGCTACACCTTC.

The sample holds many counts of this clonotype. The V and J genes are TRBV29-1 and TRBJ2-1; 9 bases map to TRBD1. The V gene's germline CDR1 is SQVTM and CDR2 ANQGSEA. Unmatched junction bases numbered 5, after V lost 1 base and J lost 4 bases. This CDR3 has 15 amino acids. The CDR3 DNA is TGCAGCGTTGAAGCTTACGGGACAGGGTACAATGAGCAGTTCTTC. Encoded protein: CSVEAYGTGYNEQFF.

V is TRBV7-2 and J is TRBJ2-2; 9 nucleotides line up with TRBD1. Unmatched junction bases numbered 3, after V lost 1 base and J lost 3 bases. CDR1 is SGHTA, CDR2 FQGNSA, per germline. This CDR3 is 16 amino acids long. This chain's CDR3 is CASSLDGTGYTGELFF. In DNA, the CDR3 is TGTGCCAGCAGCTTAGACGGGACAGGGTACACCGGGGAGCTGTTTTTT.

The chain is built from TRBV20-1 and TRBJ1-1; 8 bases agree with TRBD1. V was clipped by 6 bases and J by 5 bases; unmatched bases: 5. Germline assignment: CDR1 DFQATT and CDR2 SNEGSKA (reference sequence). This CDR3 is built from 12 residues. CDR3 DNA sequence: TGCAGTGCCCAGGACAGGGTGACTGAAGCTTTCTTT. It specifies CSAQDRVTEAFF.

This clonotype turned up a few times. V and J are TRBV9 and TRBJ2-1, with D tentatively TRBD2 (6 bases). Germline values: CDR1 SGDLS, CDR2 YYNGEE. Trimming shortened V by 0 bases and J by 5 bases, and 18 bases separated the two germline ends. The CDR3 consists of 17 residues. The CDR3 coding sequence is TGTGCCAGCAGCGTAGCTACGGGGGTCCCCCCACACAATGAGCAGTTCTTC. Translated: CASSVATGVPPHNEQFF.

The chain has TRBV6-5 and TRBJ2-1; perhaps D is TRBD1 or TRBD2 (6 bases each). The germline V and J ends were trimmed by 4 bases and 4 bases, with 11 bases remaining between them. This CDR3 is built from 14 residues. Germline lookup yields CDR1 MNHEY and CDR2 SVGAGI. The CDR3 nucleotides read TGTGCCAGCAGTTGGGGGGCGAGTTACAATGAGCAGTTCTTC. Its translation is CASSWGASYNEQFF.

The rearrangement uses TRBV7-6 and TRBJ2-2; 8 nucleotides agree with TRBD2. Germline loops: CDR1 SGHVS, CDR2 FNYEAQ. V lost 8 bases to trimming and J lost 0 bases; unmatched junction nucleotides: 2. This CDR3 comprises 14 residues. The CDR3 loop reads CASGLAANTGELFF. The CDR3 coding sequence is TGTGCCAGCGGACTAGCTGCGAACACCGGGGAGCTGTTTTTT.

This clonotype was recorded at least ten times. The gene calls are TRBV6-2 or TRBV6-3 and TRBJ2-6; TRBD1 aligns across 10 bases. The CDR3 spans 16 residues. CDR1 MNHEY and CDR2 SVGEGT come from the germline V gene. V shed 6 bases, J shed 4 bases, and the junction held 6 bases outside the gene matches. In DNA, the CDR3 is TGTGCCAGCAGAAGACAGGGGGCGCAAGGGGCCAACGTCCTGACTTTC. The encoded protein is CASRRQGAQGANVLTF.

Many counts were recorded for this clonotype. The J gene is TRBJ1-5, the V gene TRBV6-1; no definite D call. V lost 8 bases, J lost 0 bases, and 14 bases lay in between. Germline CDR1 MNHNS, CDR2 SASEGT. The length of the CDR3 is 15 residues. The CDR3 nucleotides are TGTGCCAGCCGCCTTTCTGGGAATAGCAATCAGCCCCAGCATTTT. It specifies CASRLSGNSNQPQHF.

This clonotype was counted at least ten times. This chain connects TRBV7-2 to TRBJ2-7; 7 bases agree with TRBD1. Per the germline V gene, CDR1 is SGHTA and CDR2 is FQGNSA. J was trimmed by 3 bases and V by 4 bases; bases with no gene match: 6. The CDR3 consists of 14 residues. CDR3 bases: TGTGCCAGCAGCTCGGACAGGATTCGCTACGAGCAGTACTTC. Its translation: CASSSDRIRYEQYF. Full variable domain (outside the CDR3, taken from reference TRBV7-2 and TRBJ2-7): GAGVSQSPSNKVTEKGKDVELRCDPISGHTALYWYRQSLGQGLEFLIYFQGNSAPDKSGLPSDRFSAERTGGSVSTLTIQRTQQEDSAVYLCASSSDRIRYEQYFGPGTRLTVT.

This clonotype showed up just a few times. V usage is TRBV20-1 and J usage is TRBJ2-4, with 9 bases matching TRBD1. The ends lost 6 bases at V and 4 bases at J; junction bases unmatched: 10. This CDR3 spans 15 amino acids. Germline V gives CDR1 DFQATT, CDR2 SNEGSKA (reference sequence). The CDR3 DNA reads TGCAGTGCCCCGCTGTCCGGACAGGGGAAAAACATTCAGTACTTC. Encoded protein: CSAPLSGQGKNIQYF.

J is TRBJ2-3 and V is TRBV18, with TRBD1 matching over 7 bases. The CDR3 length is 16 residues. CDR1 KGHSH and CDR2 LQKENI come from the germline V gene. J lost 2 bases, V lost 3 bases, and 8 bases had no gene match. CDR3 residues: CASSPRGTVNTDTQYF. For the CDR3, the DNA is TGTGCCAGCTCACCCCGTGGGACAGTCAACACAGATACGCAGTATTTT.

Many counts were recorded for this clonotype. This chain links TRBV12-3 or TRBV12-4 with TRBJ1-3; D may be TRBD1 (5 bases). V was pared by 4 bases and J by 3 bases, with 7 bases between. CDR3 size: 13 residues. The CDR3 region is CASSWGFGNTIYF. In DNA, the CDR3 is TGTGCCAGCAGTTGGGGGTTTGGAAACACCATATATTTT.

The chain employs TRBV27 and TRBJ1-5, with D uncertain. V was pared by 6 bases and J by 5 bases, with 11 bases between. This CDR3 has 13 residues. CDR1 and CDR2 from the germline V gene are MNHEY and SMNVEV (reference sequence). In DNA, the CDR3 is TGTGCCAGCAGGGCAGAGTTACATCAGCCCCAGCATTTT. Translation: CASRAELHQPQHF.

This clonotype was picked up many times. The CDR3 DNA reads as TGTGCCAGCAGTTCCGTGAATCAGCCCCAGCATTTT. Translated, it gives CASSSVNQPQHF. The V and J genes are TRBV28 and TRBJ1-5; D is ambiguous. From germline, CDR1 is MDHEN and CDR2 SYDVKM. The CDR3 totals 12 residues. The V end lost 4 bases, the J end lost 4 bases, and 5 bases lay between the germline ends.

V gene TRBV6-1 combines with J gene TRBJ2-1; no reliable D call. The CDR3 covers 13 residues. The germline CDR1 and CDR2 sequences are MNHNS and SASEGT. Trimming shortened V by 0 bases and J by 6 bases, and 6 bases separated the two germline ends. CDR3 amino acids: CASSEALSNEQFF. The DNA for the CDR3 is TGTGCCAGCAGTGAAGCGCTAAGCAATGAGCAGTTCTTC.

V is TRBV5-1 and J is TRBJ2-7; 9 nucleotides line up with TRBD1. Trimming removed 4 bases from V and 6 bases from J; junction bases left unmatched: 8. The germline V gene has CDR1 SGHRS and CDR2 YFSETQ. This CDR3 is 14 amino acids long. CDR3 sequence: CASSAGTGTIEQYF. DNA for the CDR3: TGCGCCAGCAGCGCCGGGACAGGGACAATCGAGCAGTACTTC.